The next 32 T cell receptor beta chains were all read from a single sample in a study of blood T cell repertoires in COVID-19. Libraries were prepared by immunoSEQ multiplex PCR; TCRdb keeps only in-frame clonotypes and omits some of them. There are 45,000 to 65,000 clones in the sample; 91% occur only once, and 8.6% lies in the top ten. The sample was peripheral blood. All receptors come from a human donor in a cohort sampled during active COVID-19.

The rearrangement uses TRBV15 and TRBJ2-3; TRBD2 matches at 12 bases. The CDR3 is made up of 17 amino acids. Germline trimming cut 1 base from V and 1 base from J; bases unmatched to any gene: 3. The V gene's germline CDR1 is LNHNV and CDR2 YYDKDF (reference sequence). The DNA of the CDR3 is TGTGCCACCAGCAGAGCTTGGACTAGCGGGGGCACAGATACGCAGTATTTT. This gives the protein CATSRAWTSGGTDTQYF.

This clone appeared a single time. V usage is TRBV5-5 and J usage is TRBJ1-4; TRBD1 aligns across 10 bases. CDR3 length: 13 residues. After removal of 7 bases from V and 10 bases from J, the junction contained 7 bases not matched to a gene. CDR1 is SGHKS and CDR2 is YYEKEE in the germline V gene (reference sequence). The CDR3 loop reads CASQSGTGVKLFF. The CDR3 coding sequence is TGTGCCAGCCAGAGCGGGACAGGGGTAAAACTGTTTTTT.

The chain combines TRBV3-1 (or the pseudogene TRBV3-2) with TRBJ2-1; 10 bases line up with TRBD2. Trimming cost V 0 bases and J 6 bases; bases outside gene matches: 5. Germline loops: CDR1 LGHDT, CDR2 YNNKEL (reference sequence). The CDR3 runs to 16 residues. The CDR3 nucleotides are TGTGCCAGCAGCCAAGATCTAGCGGGGGTGGGCAATGAGCAGTTCTTC. Translation gives CASSQDLAGVGNEQFF.

Notes on this clone: Compared with germline, one end of the junction differs, possibly owing to a read error. The chain combines TRBV7-7 with TRBJ2-1, with 8 positions matching TRBD2. CDR1 SSHAT and CDR2 FNYEAQ come from the germline V gene (reference sequence). This CDR3 spans 15 amino acids. The chain's CDR3 is CASSPLAGVVNEQFF. The CDR3 nucleotides are TGTGCTAGCAGCCCGCTAGCGGGCGTTGTCAATGAGCAGTTCTTC.

The chain couples TRBV2 to TRBJ1-2, with a weak D call TRBD1 (5 bases). Germline V gene lookup returns CDR1 SNHLY and CDR2 FYNNEI. V was clipped by 4 bases and J by 2 bases, with 11 bases between them. The CDR3 contains 14 residues. As DNA, the CDR3 is TGTGCCAGCAGTGTTAGCAGGGAAAACTATGGCTACACCTTC. Translation: CASSVSRENYGYTF.

The chain has TRBV11-2 and TRBJ1-1; TRBD1 matches at 7 bases. Trimming cost V 1 base and J 4 bases; bases outside gene matches: 6. The CDR3 runs 15 residues. CDR1 and CDR2 from the germline V gene are SGHAT and FQNNGV. The CDR3 region has the DNA TGTGCCAGCAGCTTAGTGAGCACAGGGGCCACTGAAGCTTTCTTT. Its protein product is CASSLVSTGATEAFF.

The DNA for the CDR3 is TGTGCCAGCAGTTTCTTTCGGGGGGTAACTAATGAAAAACTGTTTTTT. It translates to CASSFFRGVTNEKLFF. The rearrangement joins TRBV28 to TRBJ1-4; tentatively, D is TRBD1 (5 bases). The V gene lost 3 bases and the J gene lost 1 base, with 12 bases spanning the gap. CDR1 and CDR2 from the germline V gene are MDHEN and SYDVKM. The CDR3 spans 16 residues.

This clone was observed once. The J gene is TRBJ1-1, the V gene TRBV4-1; 8 positions agree with TRBD1. CDR1 is MGHRA and CDR2 is YSYEKL in the germline V gene. This CDR3 has 17 amino acids. After removal of 2 bases from V and 0 bases from J, the junction contained 8 bases not matched to a gene. The CDR3 region has the DNA TGCGCCAGCAGCCAAACGAGCAGGGGGCAAATGAACACTGAAGCTTTCTTT. Translation: CASSQTSRGQMNTEAFF.

This clone was counted only a few times. V is TRBV5-1 and J is TRBJ2-3, with D uncertain. In germline, CDR1 is SGHRS, CDR2 YFSETQ. The CDR3 totals 13 residues. Deletions cut 5 bases from V and 1 base from J, with 8 bases between. The CDR3 region is CASRWSRTDTQYF. The CDR3 region has the DNA TGCGCCAGCAGGTGGAGCCGCACAGATACGCAGTATTTT. The whole variable domain, filled in from reference TRBV5-1 and TRBJ2-3, reads KAGVTQTPRYLIKTRGQQVTLSCSPISGHRSVSWYQQTPGQGLQFLFEYFSETQRNKGNFPGRFSGRQFSNSRSEMNVSTLELGDSALYLCASRWSRTDTQYFGPGTRLTVL.

This sequence joins TRBV9 and TRBJ1-2, with TRBD1 as a possible D gene (5 bases). The germline V and J ends were trimmed by 3 bases and 1 base, with 13 bases remaining between them. The CDR3 length is 15 residues. Germline assignment: CDR1 SGDLS and CDR2 YYNGEE. This chain's CDR3 is CASSARGDFNYGYTF. The CDR3 DNA reads as TGTGCCAGCAGCGCCCGAGGGGACTTTAACTATGGCTACACCTTC.

This clone was picked up one time. CDR3 in amino acids: CASSSPGRNTEAFF. DNA for the CDR3: TGTGCCAGCAGTTCCCCCGGGAGAAACACTGAAGCTTTCTTT. The rearrangement joins TRBV6-5 to TRBJ1-1; unclear D gene. The CDR3 has 14 amino acids. From germline, CDR1 is MNHEY and CDR2 SVGAGI. Trimming took 4 bases from V and 2 from J, leaving 11 bases between them.

The rearrangement uses TRBV15 and TRBJ1-5; D is undetermined. CDR3 length equals 14 residues. The V gene's germline CDR1 is LNHNV and CDR2 YYDKDF (reference sequence). The ends were cut back, 0 bases at V and 9 bases at J, with 12 bases in the middle. The CDR3, as DNA: TGTGCCACCAGCAGAGACCAACTGGTTTCGCCCCAGCATTTT. Protein: CATSRDQLVSPQHF.

This rearrangement joins TRBV5-8 to TRBJ1-6; perhaps TRBD1 as D (6 bases). The germline CDR1 and CDR2 sequences are SGHTS and YDEGEE. This CDR3 has 17 residues. The V end lost 4 bases, the J end lost 7 bases, and 21 bases lay between the germline ends. In DNA form, the CDR3 reads TGTGCCAGCAGCAACCCACGAGGGGGGGCGCTGAATTCACCCCTCCACTTT. It translates to CASSNPRGGALNSPLHF.

The sample holds one count of this clone. The chain is built from TRBV27 and TRBJ2-7; 8 positions match TRBD2. After removal of 0 bases from V and 3 bases from J, the junction contained 10 bases not matched to a gene. The CDR3 length is 17 residues. The V gene's germline CDR1 is MNHEY and CDR2 SMNVEV (reference sequence). CDR3 amino acids: CASSLSWRLATHYEQYF. The CDR3 DNA reads as TGTGCCAGCAGTTTATCGTGGAGACTAGCGACCCACTACGAGCAGTACTTC.

V is TRBV7-8 and J is TRBJ2-2; no firm D call. V was cut by 1 base and J by 8 bases, with 5 bases left in between. Germline V gene sequence: CDR1 SGHVS, CDR2 FQNEAQ. This CDR3 spans 12 amino acids. CDR3 sequence: CASSLGAGELFF. DNA for the CDR3: TGTGCCAGCAGCTTAGGGGCAGGGGAGCTGTTTTTT.

This chain links TRBV6-5 with TRBJ2-2; TRBD1 matches at 7 bases. V lost 6 bases and J lost 4; bases outside the gene matches: 8. Germline CDR1 is MNHEY and CDR2 is SVGAGI. The CDR3 length is 15 residues. DNA of the CDR3: TGTGCCAGCAGGGGGACAGTCCCAGGCACCGGGGAGCTGTTTTTT. Translation gives CASRGTVPGTGELFF.

The gene calls are TRBV13 and TRBJ2-7; tentatively, D is TRBD1 (5 bases). Germline assignment: CDR1 PRHDT and CDR2 FYEKMQ (reference sequence). Trimming removed 2 bases at V and 2 bases at J, with 13 bases between. The CDR3 length is 15 residues. The CDR3 sequence: CASSLTPGSPYEQYF. The CDR3 DNA is TGTGCCAGCAGCTTAACCCCAGGGTCTCCCTACGAGCAGTACTTC.

This rearrangement joins TRBV27 to TRBJ2-5, with 8 bases fitting TRBD2. CDR1 is MNHEY and CDR2 is SMNVEV in the germline V gene (reference sequence). The CDR3 length is 16 residues. V lost 0 bases, J lost 3 bases, and 6 bases stayed unmatched. The CDR3 bases are TGTGCCAGCAGTTTATCTTTTCTCGGGAGGGAAGAGACCCAGTACTTC. Encoded protein: CASSLSFLGREETQYF.

The count of this clone is one. The V and J genes are TRBV28 and TRBJ2-1; 12 nucleotides line up with TRBD2. V trimming: 8 bases; J trimming: 4 bases; junction bases outside the gene matches: 6. The CDR3 is 15 amino acids. Per germline, CDR1 MDHEN and CDR2 SYDVKM. CDR3 protein: CASGTLAGGYNEQFF. CDR3 DNA sequence: TGTGCCAGCGGCACCCTAGCGGGAGGGTACAATGAGCAGTTCTTC.

The chain uses TRBV23-1 and TRBJ2-6; perhaps TRBD2 as D (6 bases). TRBV23-1 is an ORF; its function is uncertain. The ends were cut back, 8 bases at V and 3 bases at J, with 26 bases in the middle. This CDR3 spans 19 amino acids. The CDR3 region is CASSPWEAGRCFGANVLTF. CDR3 nucleotide sequence: TGCGCCAGCTCTCCTTGGGAGGCAGGGCGTTGTTTTGGGGCCAACGTCCTGACTTTC.

The chain employs TRBV3-1 (or the pseudogene TRBV3-2) and TRBJ2-7, with 7 positions matching TRBD2. Germline lookup yields CDR1 LGHDT and CDR2 YNNKEL (reference sequence). The CDR3 spans 15 residues. The V gene end was trimmed by 1 base and the J gene end by 4 bases; junction bases not matched to a gene: 7. CDR3 region: CASSQGNSGSYEQYF. The CDR3 coding sequence is TGTGCCAGCAGCCAAGGCAATAGCGGGTCTTACGAGCAGTACTTC.

The rearrangement joins TRBV28 to TRBJ2-1; TRBD2 aligns across 13 bases. Germline CDR1 is MDHEN and CDR2 is SYDVKM. V shed 6 bases and J 15 bases; nucleotides not matched to a gene: 14. CDR3 length: 15 amino acids. CDR3 amino acids: CASSQKGLAGPRRFF. The DNA for the CDR3 is TGTGCCAGCAGCCAAAAGGGACTAGCGGGACCCCGTCGGTTCTTC.

This clone was recorded a few times. This sequence joins TRBV3-1 (or the pseudogene TRBV3-2) and TRBJ2-7; D perhaps matches TRBD2 (5 bases). The CDR3 is 15 amino acids. V lost 1 base to trimming and J lost 0 bases, with 10 bases between them. Germline lookup yields CDR1 LGHDT and CDR2 YNNKEL (reference sequence). The CDR3 loop reads CASSQAAGSSYEQYF. The CDR3 coding sequence is TGTGCCAGCAGCCAAGCGGCGGGTAGCTCCTACGAGCAGTACTTC.

J is TRBJ2-2 and V is TRBV19; D is perhaps TRBD2 (6 bases). Trimming took off 7 bases at V and 3 bases at J, with 15 bases between the two ends. Germline lookup yields CDR1 LNHDA and CDR2 SQIVND (reference sequence). The CDR3 spans 15 residues. CDR3 region: CASTPTGLYTGELFF. CDR3 DNA: TGTGCCAGTACCCCCACGGGACTGTACACCGGGGAGCTGTTTTTT.

V usage is TRBV7-2 and J usage is TRBJ1-1; 8 bases line up with TRBD1. After removal of 5 bases from V and 7 bases from J, the junction contained 6 bases not matched to a gene. The CDR3 has 13 amino acids. CDR1 SGHTA and CDR2 FQGNSA come from the germline V gene. Here the CDR3 reads CASSTRDRSEAFF. The CDR3 coding sequence is TGTGCCAGCAGCACCCGGGACAGGAGTGAAGCTTTCTTT.

V usage is TRBV7-6 and J usage is TRBJ2-1; D not certain. The CDR3 is made up of 17 amino acids. The germline V gene has CDR1 SGHVS and CDR2 FNYEAQ. Trimming pared 5 bases from V and 7 bases from J, leaving 24 bases between. CDR3 loop: CASSQISLVSGRNEQFF. In nucleotides, the CDR3 is TGTGCCAGCAGCCAGATATCCCTAGTTTCTGGTCGGAATGAGCAGTTCTTC. Filled out from reference TRBV7-6 and TRBJ2-1, the complete variable domain reads GAGVSQSPRYKVTKRGQDVALRCDPISGHVSLYWYRQALGQGPEFLTYFNYEAQQDKSGLPNDRFSAERPEGSISTLTIQRTEQRDSAMYRCASSQISLVSGRNEQFFGPGTRLTVL.

This sequence joins TRBV9 and TRBJ2-3; 8 nucleotides agree with TRBD2. Unmatched junction bases numbered 4, after V lost 6 bases and J lost 4 bases. CDR1 and CDR2 (germline): SGDLS, YYNGEE. CDR3 length: 13 residues. The CDR3 DNA is TGTGCCAGCAACGGGGGGGCCGCAGATACGCAGTATTTT. This encodes CASNGGAADTQYF.

The chain joins TRBV25-1 to TRBJ2-5; D gene uncertain. The CDR3 is 15 amino acids. The V gene lost 1 base and the J gene lost 5 bases, with 14 bases spanning the gap. Germline V gene lookup returns CDR1 MGHDK and CDR2 SYGVNS. This chain's CDR3 is CASSELLGTRETQYF. The CDR3 nucleotides are TGTGCCAGCAGTGAATTACTTGGTACGCGGGAGACCCAGTACTTC.

This rearrangement joins TRBV7-9 to TRBJ1-3, with 7 bases matching TRBD1. Germline CDR1 reads SEHNR; CDR2 reads FQNEAQ (reference sequence). The CDR3 runs to 15 residues. V lost 5 bases, J lost 0 bases, and 4 bases stayed unmatched. This CDR3 is CASSRQGFSGNTIYF. CDR3 in DNA: TGTGCCAGCAGCCGACAGGGTTTCTCTGGAAACACCATATATTTT.

V gene TRBV6-5 combines with J gene TRBJ1-3; D gene unclear. Trimming pared 8 bases from V and 3 bases from J, leaving 14 bases between. Germline V gene lookup returns CDR1 MNHEY and CDR2 SVGAGI. CDR3 length: 14 residues. CDR3 amino acids: CASQRAVSGNTIYF. The CDR3 DNA follows: TGTGCCAGCCAGAGGGCGGTTAGTGGAAACACCATATATTTT.

The V call is TRBV5-4, the J call TRBJ2-3; 7 bases align to TRBD1. V was pared by 0 bases and J by 6 bases, with 7 bases of the junction left unmatched. Germline V gene sequence: CDR1 SGHNT, CDR2 YYREEE (reference sequence). There are 15 residues in the CDR3. CDR3 sequence (DNA): TGTGCCAGCAGCTTGGACAGGGGTCGTTACGATACGCAGTATTTT. Its translation is CASSLDRGRYDTQYF. The whole variable domain, filled in from reference TRBV5-4 and TRBJ2-3, reads ETGVTQSPTHLIKTRGQQVTLRCSSQSGHNTVSWYQQALGQGPQFIFQYYREEENGRGNFPPRFSGLQFPNYSSELNVNALELDDSALYLCASSLDRGRYDTQYFGPGTRLTVL.

V gene TRBV14 combines with J gene TRBJ1-2, with 10 bases fitting TRBD1. Per the germline V gene, CDR1 is SGHDN and CDR2 is FVKESK. Unmatched junction bases numbered 8, after V lost 3 bases and J lost 4 bases. This CDR3 region has 16 residues. The CDR3: CASSQMRTGGPYGYTF. The DNA for the CDR3 is TGTGCCAGCAGCCAGATGAGGACAGGGGGACCCTATGGCTACACCTTC.